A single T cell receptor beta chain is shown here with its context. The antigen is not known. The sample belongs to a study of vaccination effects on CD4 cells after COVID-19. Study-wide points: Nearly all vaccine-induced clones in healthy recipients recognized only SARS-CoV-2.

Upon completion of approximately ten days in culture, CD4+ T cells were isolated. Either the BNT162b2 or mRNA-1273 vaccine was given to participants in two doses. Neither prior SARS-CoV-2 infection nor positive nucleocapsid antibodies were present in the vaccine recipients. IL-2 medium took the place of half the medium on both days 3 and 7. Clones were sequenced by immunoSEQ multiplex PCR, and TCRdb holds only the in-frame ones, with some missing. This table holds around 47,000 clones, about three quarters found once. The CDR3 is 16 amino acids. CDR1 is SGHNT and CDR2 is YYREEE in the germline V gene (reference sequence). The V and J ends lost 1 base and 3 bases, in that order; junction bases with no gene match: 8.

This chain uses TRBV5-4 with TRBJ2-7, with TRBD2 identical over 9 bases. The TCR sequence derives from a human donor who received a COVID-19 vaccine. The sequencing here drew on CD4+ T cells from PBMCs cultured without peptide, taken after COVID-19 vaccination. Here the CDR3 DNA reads TGTGCCAGCAGCTTGCCGCGTCGCGGGGGGGGCTACGAGCAGTACTTC. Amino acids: CASSLPRRGGGYEQYF.